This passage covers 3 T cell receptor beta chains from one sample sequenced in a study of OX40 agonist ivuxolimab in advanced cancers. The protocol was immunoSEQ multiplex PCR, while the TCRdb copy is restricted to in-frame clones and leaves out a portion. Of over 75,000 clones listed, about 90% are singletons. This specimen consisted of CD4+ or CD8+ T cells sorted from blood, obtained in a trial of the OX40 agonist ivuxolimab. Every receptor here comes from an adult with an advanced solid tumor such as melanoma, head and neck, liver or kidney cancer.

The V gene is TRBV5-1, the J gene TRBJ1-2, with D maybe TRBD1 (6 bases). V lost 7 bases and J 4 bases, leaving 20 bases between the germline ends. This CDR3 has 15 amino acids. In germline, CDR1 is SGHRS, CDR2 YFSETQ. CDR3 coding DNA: TGCGCCAGCGGACCGGGGGCAACGAATTTCTATGGCTACACCTTC. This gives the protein CASGPGATNFYGYTF.

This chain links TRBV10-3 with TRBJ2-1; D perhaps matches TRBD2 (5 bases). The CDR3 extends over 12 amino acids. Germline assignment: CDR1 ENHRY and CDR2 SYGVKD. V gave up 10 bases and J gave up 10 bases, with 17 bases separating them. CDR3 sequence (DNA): TGTGCCAACTTAGACGACGGCGGGGAGCAGTTCTTC. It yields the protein CANLDDGGEQFF.

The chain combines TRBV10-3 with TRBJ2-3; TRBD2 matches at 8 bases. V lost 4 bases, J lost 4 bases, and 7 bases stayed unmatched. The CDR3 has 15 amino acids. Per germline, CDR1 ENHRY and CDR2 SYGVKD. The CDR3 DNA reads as TGTGCCATCAGTGTATCGGGAGGGCCGTCAGATACGCAGTATTTT. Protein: CAISVSGGPSDTQYF.